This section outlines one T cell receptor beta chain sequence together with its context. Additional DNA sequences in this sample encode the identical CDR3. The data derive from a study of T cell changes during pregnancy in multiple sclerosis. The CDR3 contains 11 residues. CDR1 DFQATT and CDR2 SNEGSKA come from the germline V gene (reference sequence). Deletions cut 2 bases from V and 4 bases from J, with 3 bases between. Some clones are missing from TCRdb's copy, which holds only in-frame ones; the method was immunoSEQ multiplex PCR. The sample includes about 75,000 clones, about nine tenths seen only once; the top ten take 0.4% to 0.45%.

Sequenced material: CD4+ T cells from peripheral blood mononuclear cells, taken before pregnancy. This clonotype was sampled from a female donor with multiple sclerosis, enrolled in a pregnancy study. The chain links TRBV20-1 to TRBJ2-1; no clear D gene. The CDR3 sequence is CSARRYNEQFF. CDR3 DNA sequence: TGCAGTGCTAGACGGTACAATGAGCAGTTCTTC.